This T cell receptor beta chain was captured by sequencing in a study of T-cell memory formation after mild COVID-19 listed by TCRdb under 2021. About the full investigation: Most TCR sequence clusters were specific to one of the two donors. Longitudinal TCRalpha and TCRbeta repertoire sequencing tracked T-cell clones expanding and contracting after mild COVID-19 in two donors. Two young, previously healthy adult volunteers made up the cohort, one male and one female. Overall study outcomes, separate from this receptor: Contracting CD4+ clones were found mainly in CM and EM memory subsets, while CD8+ clones were enriched in EMRA. Some responding clones were detected in pre-infection memory, suggesting pre-existing cross-reactive memory T cells joined the SARS-CoV-2 response. Balanced CD4/CD8 phenotypes were observed for clones contracting from day 15 to 85, whereas a bias towards CD4+ was observed for a second wave of clones expanding from day 15 to 37. Only a couple of mild cases were covered in the study, and larger cohorts including severe cases with pre-infection samples were considered necessary. SARS-CoV-2 specificity was not confirmed for the second-wave clones peaking on day 37.

This clonotype occurred a few times. What this receptor recognizes is not known. Per-base quality was not reported, and no clone a single base away is much larger than it. PBMCs were isolated by Ficoll-Paque density gradient centrifugation. Reads for this sample came from an Illumina NovaSeq 6000. Using 5'RACE with constant-segment primers, TCRalpha and TCRbeta cDNA libraries were constructed, with sample barcodes and unique molecular identifiers added in the process. Trizol reagent was used to extract RNA from every sample. The libraries were amplified in two PCR steps, and the second step added a second sample barcode and Illumina TruSeq adapters. Sequencing of libraries was performed on an Illumina NovaSeq with 2 x 150 bp paired-end reads. In the original analysis: Reads were demultiplexed and collapsed into UMI-guided consensus sequences with migec v1.2.7. Using mixcr v2.1.11, the UMI consensuses were aligned to TRA and TRB V and J templates and assembled into clonotypes. A clonotype was counted as expanded or contracted only when both edgeR and NoisET called the clonotype significant, with the noise models trained on biological replicates. For edgeR calls, a false discovery rate-adjusted p below 0.01 and a log2 fold-change threshold of 1 were applied. As an exploratory analysis of dynamics, max-normalized trajectories of the 1000 most abundant clonotypes were examined by PCA with hierarchical clustering. Separately sequenced CD4+ and CD8+ repertoires were used to assign the CD4 or CD8 phenotype of responding clones. The public reads were reprocessed in TCRdb via fastp at Q25 and MiXCR, keeping in-frame beta chains. Rows are unified per CDR3 protein, each entry keeping the most common DNA and genes. The V and J calls come from TCRdb's annotation, not from the publication. Across this sample there are about 150,000 distinct CDR3 sequences, with 15% to 20% seen only once. The ten largest clones represent around 2.4% of the sample.

The CDR3 contains 13 residues, cysteine and phenylalanine counted. Left in the record is the CDR3 DNA by itself, 39 bases read in frame from the first base. V is clipped by 1 base and J by 5 bases, and the sequence between their germline boundaries is 6 bases long. Based on the germline V gene (reference sequence), the CDR1 and CDR2 sequences are SGHKS and YYEKEE. The sample taken for sequencing was PBMCs or a T cell subset sorted from them (not recorded which). The TCR comes from an adult woman who had mild COVID-19 (a few samples of this study predate the infection). The sample titles of this study are shuffled in the database, so cell type and time point are left out; the donor was told from shared clones. In this chain, TRBV5-5 is recombined with TRBJ2-2, with no reliable assignment of the D segment. CDR3 loop: CASSLLGTGELFF. The DNA reads TGTGCCAGCAGCTTGTTAGGTACCGGGGAGCTGTTTTTT.